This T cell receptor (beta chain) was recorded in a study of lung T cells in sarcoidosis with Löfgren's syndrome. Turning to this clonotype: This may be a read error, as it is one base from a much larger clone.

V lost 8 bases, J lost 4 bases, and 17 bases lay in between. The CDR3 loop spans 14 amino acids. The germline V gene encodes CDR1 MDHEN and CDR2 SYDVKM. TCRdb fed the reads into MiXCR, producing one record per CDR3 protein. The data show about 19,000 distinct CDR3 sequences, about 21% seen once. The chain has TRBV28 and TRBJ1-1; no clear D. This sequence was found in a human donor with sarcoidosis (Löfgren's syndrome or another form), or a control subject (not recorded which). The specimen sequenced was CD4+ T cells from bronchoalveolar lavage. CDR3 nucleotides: TGTGCCAGCCCCCCCGCCCTTGGGAGCACTGAAGCTTTCTTT. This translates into CASPPALGSTEAFF.